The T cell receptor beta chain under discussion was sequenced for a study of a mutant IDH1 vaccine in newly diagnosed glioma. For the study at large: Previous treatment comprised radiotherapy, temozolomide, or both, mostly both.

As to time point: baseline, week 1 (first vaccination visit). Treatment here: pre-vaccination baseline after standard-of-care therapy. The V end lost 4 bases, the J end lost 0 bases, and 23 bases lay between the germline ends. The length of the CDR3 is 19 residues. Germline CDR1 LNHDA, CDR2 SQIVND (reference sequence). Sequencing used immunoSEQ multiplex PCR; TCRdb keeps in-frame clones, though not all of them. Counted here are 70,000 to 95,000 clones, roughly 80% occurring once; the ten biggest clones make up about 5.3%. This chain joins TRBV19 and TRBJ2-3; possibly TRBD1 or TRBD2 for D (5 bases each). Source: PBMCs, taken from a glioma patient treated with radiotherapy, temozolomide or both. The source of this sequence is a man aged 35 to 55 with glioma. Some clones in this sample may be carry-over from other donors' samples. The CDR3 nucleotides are TGTGCCAGTAGTACCCCCGGGGCCGGCAGGACCCTAAGCACAGATACGCAGTATTTT. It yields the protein CASSTPGAGRTLSTDTQYF.